One sample yielded the 15 T cell receptor beta chains listed below, sequenced in a study of blood T cell repertoires in COVID-19 (dated by TCRdb to 2018 to 2020). Libraries were constructed by the immunoSEQ multiplex PCR assay. This is the immuneACCESS table as TCRdb keeps it, with only in-frame sequences that have V and J called. A part of the clones is gone; compared with another copy, unresolved V genes explain less than half, and the rest is unexplained. The sample includes hundreds of thousands of clones, with about 86% observed a single time. Jointly, the top ten make up roughly 4% of the sample. Source material: PBMCs or T cells enriched from blood (not recorded which). These receptors were obtained from a man aged 30-40 years with acute COVID-19.

The chain has TRBV30 and TRBJ1-1, with D maybe TRBD1 (5 bases). The germline V and J ends were trimmed by 1 base and 0 bases, with 18 bases remaining between them. Germline V gene sequence: CDR1 GTSNPN, CDR2 SVGIG (reference sequence). The CDR3 consists of 17 residues. DNA for the CDR3: TGTGCCTGGAGTGGTGGTCGGGGGGTGCCGATGAACACTGAAGCTTTCTTT. Its translation: CAWSGGRGVPMNTEAFF.

The chain combines TRBV19 with TRBJ1-5; TRBD1 is a possible D gene (6 bases). With 7 bases removed from V and 0 bases from J, the gap between germline ends came to 13 bases. Germline lookup yields CDR1 LNHDA and CDR2 SQIVND (reference sequence). The CDR3 extends over 15 amino acids. CDR3 sequence (DNA): TGTGCCAGTACCCCCGGACAGAATAGCAATCAGCCCCAGCATTTT. Amino acid sequence: CASTPGQNSNQPQHF. The variable domain in full, completed from reference TRBV19 and TRBJ1-5, reads DGGITQSPKYLFRKEGQNVTLSCEQNLNHDAMYWYRQDPGQGLRLIYYSQIVNDFQKGDIAEGYSVSREKKESFPLTVTSAQKNPTAFYLCASTPGQNSNQPQHFGDGTRLSIL.

The chain carries TRBV19 and TRBJ1-6; D remains unclear. CDR3 size: 15 residues. Germline values: CDR1 LNHDA, CDR2 SQIVND (reference sequence). Trimming removed 3 bases from V and 7 bases from J, with 13 bases in between. The CDR3 is CASSIRLAENSPLHF. DNA for the CDR3: TGTGCCAGTAGTATTCGTCTGGCAGAAAATTCACCCCTCCACTTT.

The rearrangement uses TRBV27 and TRBJ2-1; 11 nucleotides line up with TRBD2. This CDR3 has 16 residues. CDR1 is MNHEY, CDR2 SMNVEV, per germline (reference sequence). The V and J ends lost 4 bases and 5 bases, in that order; junction bases with no gene match: 7. The CDR3 DNA reads TGTGCCAGCAGTTACCTACTAGCGGGAGAAGACAATGAGCAGTTCTTC. Translated: CASSYLLAGEDNEQFF.

This sequence joins TRBV6-2 or TRBV6-3 and TRBJ1-5; 8 bases match TRBD1. CDR1 and CDR2 from the germline V gene are MNHEY and SVGEGT. CDR3 length equals 16 residues. Losses at the gene ends were 5 bases for V and 4 bases for J; bases not matched to a gene: 10. The CDR3 is CASSSPGQETNQPQHF. The CDR3 region has the DNA TGTGCCAGCAGTAGCCCGGGACAGGAGACGAATCAGCCCCAGCATTTT.

The chain has TRBV14 and TRBJ2-1; 8 positions agree with TRBD2. The CDR3 length is 14 residues. The germline CDR1 and CDR2 sequences are SGHDN and FVKESK. The V and J ends lost 5 bases and 9 bases, in that order; junction bases with no gene match: 9. CDR3 nucleotide sequence: TGTGCCAGCAGCGCTTCCGTCGGGGGGGTTGAGCAGTTCTTC. Translation: CASSASVGGVEQFF.

The chain joins TRBV18 to TRBJ1-1; the D gene is possibly TRBD1 (5 bases). This CDR3 is 14 amino acids long. V lost 3 bases and J 1 base, leaving 9 bases between the germline ends. Germline CDR1 reads KGHSH; CDR2 reads LQKENI. CDR3 loop: CASSPMGGNTEAFF. In DNA form, the CDR3 reads TGTGCCAGCTCACCTATGGGGGGGAACACTGAAGCTTTCTTT. The full variable domain, completed using reference TRBV18 and TRBJ1-1, is NAGVMQNPRHLVRRRGQEARLRCSPMKGHSHVYWYRQLPEEGLKFMVYLQKENIIDESGMPKERFSAEFPKEGPSILRIQQVVRGDSAAYFCASSPMGGNTEAFFGQGTRLTVV.

This chain uses TRBV29-1 with TRBJ1-1; a possible D gene is TRBD1 (6 bases). CDR1 is SQVTM, CDR2 ANQGSEA, per germline. Trimming took off 7 bases at V and 3 bases at J, with 15 bases between the two ends. The CDR3 loop spans 13 amino acids. In DNA form, the CDR3 reads TGCAGCGCAAACCACAGGGAAGACACTGAAGCTTTCTTT. This gives the protein CSANHREDTEAFF.

The rearrangement links TRBV24-1 to TRBJ2-1; D perhaps matches TRBD1 (6 bases). Trimming removed 0 bases from V and 7 bases from J, with 9 bases in between. Germline values: CDR1 KGHDR, CDR2 SFDVKD. The CDR3 covers 14 residues. The CDR3 loop reads CATSDLTGRNEQFF. The CDR3 bases are TGTGCCACCAGTGATTTGACAGGGAGAAATGAGCAGTTCTTC.

V and J are TRBV18 and TRBJ2-7, with D tentatively TRBD2 (5 bases). The V gene lost 3 bases and the J gene lost 6 bases, with 12 bases spanning the gap. The CDR3 is 13 residues long. Germline CDR1 is KGHSH and CDR2 is LQKENI. CDR3 bases: TGTGCCAGCTCACCGGACTTGTCGGGCGAGCAGTACGTC. Translating gives CASSPDLSGEQYV.

This sequence joins TRBV9 and TRBJ2-1, with D possibly being TRBD1 (8 bases). The CDR3 loop spans 17 amino acids. V lost 4 bases, J lost 3 bases, and 20 bases lay in between. Germline V gene data show CDR1 as SGDLS and CDR2 as YYNGEE. CDR3 residues: CASSPRGLADFYNEQFF. The CDR3 nucleotides read TGTGCCAGCAGCCCCAGGGGGCTAGCGGACTTCTACAATGAGCAGTTCTTC.

For this clone: This sequence may be a read error, since a much larger clone differs from it by one base. The chain carries TRBV6-4 and TRBJ2-2; weak D call: TRBD2 (6 bases). Germline CDR1 reads MRHNA; CDR2 reads SNTAGT. Trimming stripped 3 bases from V and 3 bases from J, with 11 bases between. The CDR3 covers 15 residues. As DNA, the CDR3 is TGTGCCAGCAGTGAAGAGGGAGGATACACCGGGGAGCTGTTTTTT. Translation: CASSEEGGYTGELFF.

There are a few counts of this clone. This chain links TRBV28 with TRBJ1-6; 8 bases match TRBD1. Trimming took 8 bases from V and 7 from J; bases not matched to a gene: 10. The CDR3 covers 15 residues. The germline V gene has CDR1 MDHEN and CDR2 SYDVKM. Here the CDR3 DNA reads TGTGCCAGCTTTCAAGCGGGACAGGAAAATTCACCCCTCCACTTT. As protein: CASFQAGQENSPLHF.

Turning to this clone: At one end, the junction sequence differs from germline, possibly due to a read error. This rearrangement joins TRBV5-1 to TRBJ1-2; 7 bases are a match to TRBD1. The CDR3 totals 14 residues. The germline V gene encodes CDR1 SGHRS and CDR2 YFSETQ. This chain's CDR3 is CASSTTDRISGYTF. The CDR3 coding sequence is TGTGCCAGCAGCACGACGGACAGGATAAGCGGCTACACCTTC.

The CDR3: CASSATSRSSSGNTIYF. The DNA for the CDR3 is TGTGCCAGCAGCGCCACCTCGAGGAGCAGCTCTGGAAACACCATATATTTT. The genes are TRBV9 and TRBJ1-3; D is unresolved. The V end was cut by 3 bases, the J end by 0 bases, with 16 bases between. The CDR3 spans 17 residues. In germline, CDR1 is SGDLS, CDR2 YYNGEE.